This TCR beta chain comes out of a study of T cell clones after liver transplantation. On the study more broadly: Liver transplant recipients had immunosuppression withdrawal attempted within 2 years.

This CDR3 region has 15 residues. V lost 1 base and J lost 4, with 13 bases in between. Germline V gene sequence: CDR1 PRHDT, CDR2 FYEKMQ (reference sequence). Thawed unstimulated PBMCs were FACS-sorted by CD3, CD4 and CD8 into two populations. Sequenced by immunoSEQ multiplex PCR; TCRdb stores in-frame clones only, minus some. The table lists more than 75,000 clones, over 80% of them singletons, with roughly 0.44% in the top ten. With regard to this clone: The antigen is unknown.

Regarding the study as a whole: Compared with third party-reactive sequences, donor-reactive ones declined more, independent of withdrawal success. Graft donor-reactive T cells possibly entered the graft instead of undergoing deletion.

Here the sequenced sample was CD4+ T cells from blood, taken about 46 months after liver transplant. The TCR originated in a human patient who received a liver transplant. Some of the T cells may derive from the graft donor. The chain links TRBV13 to TRBJ2-5; either TRBD1 or TRBD2 may supply D (5 bases each). The CDR3 coding sequence is TGTGCCAGCAGCTTAGTCAGGGCTGGGGGAGAGACCCAGTACTTC. It yields the protein CASSLVRAGGETQYF.